Described below is a single T cell receptor (beta chain) sequence and its context. Its antigen remains unidentified. Base-call qualities are not available, and no considerably larger clone is one nucleotide away. Clipping removes 2 bases from V and 1 base from J, with 2 as the unmatched junction base count. According to the germline V gene, CDR1 reads MDHEN and CDR2 reads SYDVKM. From the cysteine up to the phenylalanine, the CDR3 has a length of 14 residues. Only the CDR3 part of the read is kept: 42 bases, read in frame from the first base. Sample time point, as interpreted from the label and publication: recipient sample about 28 days before transplant, after cytoreduction. Blood samples were obtained from recipients approximately 28 days before transplant and at days 30, 100 and 180 after transplant. Nuclei Lysis Solution was used to extract genomic DNA from fresh or cryopreserved unfractionated peripheral blood mononuclear cells.

This entry belongs to a study of T cell clonotyping in hematopoietic cell transplantation listed by TCRdb under 2021. With respect to the entire study: Pretransplant samples from recipients were collected after cytoreduction. Patients were recruited between September 2015 and 2017 and followed until September 2020 or death. A total of about 140 blood samples were gathered in the study from 30 to 35 consecutive transplant recipients along with their related donors. What the study reported, not specific to this receptor: The sample size was limited, and because cells were not sorted, the contributions of CD4 and CD8 repertoires could not be separated. Only a small fraction of recipient repertoires overlapped donor repertoires, with over 95% appearing de novo at the given depth. After transplant, TCR diversity in recipients dropped, and pathologically expanded clonotypes increased progressively from day 30 to day 180. Broader TCR repertoire diversity after transplant was predicted by Inverse Simpson Index values from donors and from recipients before transplant.

With the immunoSEQ assay, which is a bias-controlled multiplex PCR relying on V- and J-specific primers, TCR beta CDR3 regions were amplified from genomic DNA. A proprietary barcode and Illumina adapter sequences were added to the CDR3 amplicons in a second PCR step. CDR3 libraries were sequenced on an Illumina MiSeq instrument. In the source study's methods: Export and quality control were done with immunoSEQ Analyzer 3.0, while downstream analyses used R Bioconductor and Immunarch. Only productive rearrangements in the normalized downsampled data set were used to calculate repertoire metrics. Pathologically expanded clonotypes were defined as those larger than 5 templates in the normalized cohort. Repertoire diversity was measured with the Inverse Simpson Index. The non-normalized data set was used for CMV-specificity analyses so that all clonotypes could be captured. Imported from immuneACCESS, the table was reduced by TCRdb to in-frame sequences with V and J called. These copies leave out some clones; in studies compared against another copy, an unresolved V gene accounts for under half, and the cause of the remainder is not known. V and J calls and clone size follow that table, whereas D and trimming were derived from the DNA. The sample yields about 36,000 clones; 85% to 95% were counted once. The ten biggest clones cover roughly 1.6% of the sample.

The material sequenced was peripheral blood mononuclear cells, taken before stem cell transplant. The receptor comes from a man in his forties with chronic myeloid leukemia. Some clones in this sample may be carry-over from other donors' samples. The rearrangement combines TRBV28 with TRBJ2-7; the central 7 bases match TRBD2. The DNA sequence reads TGTGCCAGCAGTTTAGGGGGGGATTCCTACGAGCAGTACTTC. Its translation reads: CASSLGGDSYEQYF. Extended through the reference TRBV28 and TRBJ2-7 proteins, this CDR3 yields the full variable domain: DVKVTQSSRYLVKRTGEKVFLECVQDMDHENMFWYRQDPGLGLRLIYFSYDVKMKEKGDIPEGYSVSREKKERFSLILESASTNQTSMYLCASSLGGDSYEQYFGPGTRLTVT.